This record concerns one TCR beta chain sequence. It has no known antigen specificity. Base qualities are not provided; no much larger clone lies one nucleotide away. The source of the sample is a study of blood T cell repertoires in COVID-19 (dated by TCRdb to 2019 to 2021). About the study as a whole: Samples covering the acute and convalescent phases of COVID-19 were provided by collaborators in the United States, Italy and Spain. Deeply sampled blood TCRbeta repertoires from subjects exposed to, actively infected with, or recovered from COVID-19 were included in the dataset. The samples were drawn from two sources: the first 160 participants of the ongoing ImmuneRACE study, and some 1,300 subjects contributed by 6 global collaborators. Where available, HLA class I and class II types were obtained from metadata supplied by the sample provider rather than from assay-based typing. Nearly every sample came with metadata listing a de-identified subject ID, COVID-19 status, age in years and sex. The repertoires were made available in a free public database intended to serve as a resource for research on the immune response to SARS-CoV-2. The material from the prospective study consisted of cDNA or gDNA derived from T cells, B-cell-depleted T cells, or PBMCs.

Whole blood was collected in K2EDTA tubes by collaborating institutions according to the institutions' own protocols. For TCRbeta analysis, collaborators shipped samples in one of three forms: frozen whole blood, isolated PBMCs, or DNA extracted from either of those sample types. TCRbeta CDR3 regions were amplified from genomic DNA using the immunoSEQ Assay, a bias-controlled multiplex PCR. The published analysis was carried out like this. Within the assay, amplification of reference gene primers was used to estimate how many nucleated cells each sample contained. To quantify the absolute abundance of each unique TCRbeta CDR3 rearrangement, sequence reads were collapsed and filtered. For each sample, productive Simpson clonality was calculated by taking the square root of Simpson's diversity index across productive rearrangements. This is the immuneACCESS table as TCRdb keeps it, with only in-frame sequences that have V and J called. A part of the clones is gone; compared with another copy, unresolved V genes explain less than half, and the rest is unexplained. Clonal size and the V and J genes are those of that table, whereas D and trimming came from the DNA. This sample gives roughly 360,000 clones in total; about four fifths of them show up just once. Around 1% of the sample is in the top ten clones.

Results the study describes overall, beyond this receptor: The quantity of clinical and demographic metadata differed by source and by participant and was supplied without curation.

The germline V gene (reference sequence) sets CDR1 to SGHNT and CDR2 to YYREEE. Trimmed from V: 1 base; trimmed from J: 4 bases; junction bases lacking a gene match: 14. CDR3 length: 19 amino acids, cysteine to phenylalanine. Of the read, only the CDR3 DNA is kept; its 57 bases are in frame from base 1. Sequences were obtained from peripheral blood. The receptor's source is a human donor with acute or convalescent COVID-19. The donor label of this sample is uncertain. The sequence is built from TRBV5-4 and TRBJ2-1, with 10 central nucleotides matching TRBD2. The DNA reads TGTGCCAGCAGCTTGTCTAGCGGGAGCTCCTACACGGCATACAATGAGCAGTTCTTC. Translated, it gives CASSLSSGSSYTAYNEQFF.